Below are 17 T cell receptor beta chains sequenced from a single sample in a study of shared clonotypes between healthy human individuals. Assay used: immunoSEQ multiplex PCR; TCRdb lists only in-frame clones, some missing. This sample has hundreds of thousands of clones, with 90% to 97% found just once. The sequencing sample was made of naive CD4+ T cells sorted from blood. Noted subset: CD45RA+ positively selected. The receptor set was obtained from a woman in her 30s in good health.

The chain links TRBV11-2 to TRBJ2-1; possibly TRBD2 for D (5 bases). Germline values: CDR1 SGHAT, CDR2 FQNNGV. V was clipped by 5 bases and J by 6 bases, with 14 bases between them. This CDR3 is 14 amino acids long. The CDR3 nucleotides read TGTGCCAGCAGCCCCGAAGGGAGAACCAATGAGCAGTTCTTC. Translated: CASSPEGRTNEQFF.

The gene calls are TRBV19 and TRBJ2-3; weak D call: TRBD2 (6 bases). From germline, CDR1 is LNHDA and CDR2 SQIVND (reference sequence). The ends were cut back, 2 bases at V and 6 bases at J, with 12 bases in the middle. The CDR3 totals 14 residues. CDR3 nucleotide sequence: TGTGCCAGTAGTATAAACGGGGGATTGGATACGCAGTATTTT. Translated, it gives CASSINGGLDTQYF.

This clone has a single count. This rearrangement joins TRBV5-1 to TRBJ2-3; TRBD2 agrees at 7 bases. V gave up 0 bases and J gave up 5 bases; unmatched junction bases: 9. The CDR3 is 16 residues long. Germline V gene lookup returns CDR1 SGHRS and CDR2 YFSETQ. For the CDR3, the DNA is TGCGCCAGCAGCTTGGAAATAGCGGGTGGGGTAGATACGCAGTATTTT. This codes for CASSLEIAGGVDTQYF.

The V and J genes are TRBV18 and TRBJ2-5; 8 bases agree with TRBD1. V lost 5 bases, J lost 4 bases, and 9 bases stayed unmatched. The CDR3 has 15 amino acids. The germline V gene encodes CDR1 KGHSH and CDR2 LQKENI. The CDR3 loop reads CASSSDRGVGETQYF. In DNA, the CDR3 is TGTGCCAGCTCATCAGACAGGGGAGTGGGAGAGACCCAGTACTTC.

The chain joins TRBV19 to TRBJ2-6; 7 positions match TRBD1. V gave up 5 bases and J gave up 0 bases; unmatched junction bases: 4. CDR1 LNHDA and CDR2 SQIVND come from the germline V gene (reference sequence). The CDR3 spans 16 residues. CDR3 bases: TGTGCCAGTAGTCCCCGGACAGGCTCTGGGGCCAACGTCCTGACTTTC. This sequence encodes CASSPRTGSGANVLTF.

The sample holds one count of this clone. V and J are TRBV19 and TRBJ1-4; a possible D gene is TRBD1 (6 bases). This CDR3 is built from 14 residues. Germline V gene lookup returns CDR1 LNHDA and CDR2 SQIVND (reference sequence). The V end was cut by 5 bases, the J end by 8 bases, with 15 bases between. In DNA, the CDR3 is TGTGCCAGTAGTCGTGGACAGTTCGAGGAAAAACTGTTTTTT. Amino acids: CASSRGQFEEKLFF.

This sequence joins TRBV30 and TRBJ1-2; TRBD1 is a possible D gene (6 bases). This CDR3 is built from 14 residues. The germline CDR1 and CDR2 sequences are GTSNPN and SVGIG (reference sequence). Trimming took off 2 bases at V and 1 base at J, with 11 bases between the two ends. CDR3 protein: CAWSTGSLNYGYTF. DNA for the CDR3: TGTGCCTGGAGTACAGGGTCCCTTAACTATGGCTACACCTTC.

This clone was seen a handful of times. The chain couples TRBV19 to TRBJ1-1; D gene uncertain. This CDR3 spans 13 amino acids. Trimming removed 4 bases at V and 2 bases at J, with 8 bases between. Germline V lookup: CDR1 LNHDA, CDR2 SQIVND (reference sequence). The CDR3 nucleotides read TGTGCCAGTAGTACGGTGATCAACACTGAAGCTTTCTTT. This sequence encodes CASSTVINTEAFF.

The rearrangement uses TRBV6-5 and TRBJ2-1, with 9 bases lining up with TRBD1. The CDR3 runs to 15 residues. From germline, CDR1 is MNHEY and CDR2 SVGAGI. Germline trimming cut 6 bases from V and 1 base from J; bases unmatched to any gene: 4. CDR3 region: CASRTDRGSYNEQFF. Here the CDR3 DNA reads TGTGCCAGCAGGACAGACAGGGGGTCCTACAATGAGCAGTTCTTC.

This chain uses TRBV10-3 with TRBJ2-2, with D perhaps matching TRBD1 (5 bases). The CDR3 contains 12 residues. Trimming removed 4 bases from V and 5 bases from J, with 5 bases in between. Germline lookup yields CDR1 ENHRY and CDR2 SYGVKD. CDR3 nucleotides: TGTGCCATCAGTGCAGGGACCGGGGAGCTGTTTTTT. The encoded protein is CAISAGTGELFF.

V usage is TRBV27 and J usage is TRBJ1-4; TRBD1 aligns across 7 bases. The V segment lost 2 bases and the J segment 8 bases; nucleotides outside the gene matches: 5. The CDR3 has 14 residues. CDR1 and CDR2 from the germline V gene are MNHEY and SMNVEV (reference sequence). The CDR3 DNA follows: TGTGCCAGCAGTTTAATGGCAGGGGGAGAAAAACTGTTTTTT. This translates into CASSLMAGGEKLFF.

This sequence joins TRBV9 and TRBJ2-6; no clear D. The V gene's germline CDR1 is SGDLS and CDR2 YYNGEE. V shed 2 bases and J shed 1 base, with 7 bases lying between them. The CDR3 is 15 residues long. CDR3 amino acids: CASSVVASGANVLTF. CDR3 DNA: TGTGCCAGCAGCGTTGTCGCTTCTGGGGCCAACGTCCTGACTTTC. The full variable domain, in which reference TRBV9 and TRBJ2-6 provide the parts outside the CDR3, is DSGVTQTPKHLITATGQRVTLRCSPRSGDLSVYWYQQSLDQGLQFLIQYYNGEERAKGNILERFSAQQFPDLHSELNLSSLELGDSALYFCASSVVASGANVLTFGAGSRLTVL.

V gene TRBV5-6 combines with J gene TRBJ2-3; TRBD1 matches 9 bases. The CDR3 loop spans 15 amino acids. Germline V gene data show CDR1 as SGHDT and CDR2 as YYEEEE. Trimming took 2 bases from V and 2 from J; bases not matched to a gene: 3. CDR3 nucleotides: TGTGCCAGCAGCTTACAGGGGGCATTCACAGATACGCAGTATTTT. Its protein product is CASSLQGAFTDTQYF.

This clone has just one count. The V gene is TRBV19, the J gene TRBJ2-2; 7 nucleotides agree with TRBD1. The germline CDR1 and CDR2 sequences are LNHDA and SQIVND (reference sequence). Trimming cost V 5 bases and J 6 bases; bases outside gene matches: 9. This CDR3 comprises 15 residues. Written as DNA, the CDR3 is TGTGCCAGTAGTCTTCAGACAGGGATGGCCGGGGAGCTGTTTTTT. It encodes CASSLQTGMAGELFF.

V gene TRBV5-1 combines with J gene TRBJ2-7; D may be TRBD2 (8 bases). Germline V CDR1 and CDR2: SGHRS, YFSETQ. Trimming took 0 bases from V and 4 from J, leaving 17 bases between them. There are 16 residues in the CDR3. Here the CDR3 reads CASSLGQGLVGYEQYF. CDR3 DNA: TGCGCCAGCAGCTTGGGACAGGGACTAGTGGGGTACGAGCAGTACTTC.

The chain is built from TRBV4-1 and TRBJ1-4, with a possible D match to TRBD1 (6 bases). Trimming shortened V by 1 base and J by 4 bases, and 10 bases separated the two germline ends. CDR1 is MGHRA and CDR2 is YSYEKL in the germline V gene. There are 15 residues in the CDR3. The CDR3 here is CASSQVQGSNEKLFF. CDR3 coding DNA: TGCGCCAGCAGCCAAGTGCAGGGGAGTAATGAAAAACTGTTTTTT.

The chain joins TRBV10-1 to TRBJ2-3; D perhaps matches TRBD2 (5 bases). CDR3 size: 14 residues. CDR1 and CDR2 (germline): WNHNN, SYGVQD (reference sequence). Trimming took off 6 bases at V and 2 bases at J, with 12 bases between the two ends. The DNA for the CDR3 is TGCGCCAGCAGAAGCGGATCCACCACAGATACGCAGTATTTT. Its protein is CASRSGSTTDTQYF.